Each of the 24 T cell receptor beta chains below was sequenced from the same sample in a study of T cells in Graves' hyperthyroidism and ophthalmopathy. Amplification of TCR beta CDR3 regions used RNA as the template. HTBI primers were used for first-round RT-PCR of the TCR CDR3. Using its own MiXCR run on the multiplex PCR reads, TCRdb lists one record per CDR3 protein. The sample includes more than 300,000 distinct CDR3 sequences, approximately 15% of them seen just once. The specimen sequenced was blood. The origin of the receptors is a woman aged 55-70 years with Graves' hyperthyroidism.

In its sample, this clonotype was seen many times. This sequence joins TRBV12-3 or TRBV12-4 and TRBJ2-7; D call uncertain. This CDR3 contains 13 residues. The V end lost 4 bases, the J end lost 6 bases, and 13 bases lay between the germline ends. The CDR3 coding sequence is TGTGCCAGCAGTTACTCGGTATATCGCGAGCAGTACTTC. It yields the protein CASSYSVYREQYF.

In its sample, this clonotype was seen a few times. The rearrangement links TRBV30 to TRBJ1-2; D gene unclear. Germline CDR1 reads GTSNPN; CDR2 reads SVGIG (reference sequence). The V end lost 2 bases, the J end lost 4 bases, and 14 bases lay between the germline ends. CDR3 length: 14 residues. CDR3 DNA sequence: TGTGCCTGGAGTAAGGGAGATCCAGCCTATGGCTACACCTTC. Its translation: CAWSKGDPAYGYTF.

This clonotype showed up many times. The V call is TRBV5-6, the J call TRBJ1-1; D may be TRBD1 (5 bases). The V end was cut by 5 bases, the J end by 0 bases, with 17 bases between. Germline loops: CDR1 SGHDT, CDR2 YYEEEE. The CDR3 is made up of 16 amino acids. This chain's CDR3 is CASSSTVGGVNTEAFF. The CDR3 nucleotides are TGTGCCAGCAGTTCCACCGTTGGAGGGGTGAACACTGAAGCTTTCTTT. Filled out from reference TRBV5-6 and TRBJ1-1, the complete variable domain reads DAGVTQSPTHLIKTRGQQVTLRCSPKSGHDTVSWYQQALGQGPQFIFQYYEEEERQRGNFPDRFSGHQFPNYSSELNVNALLLGDSALYLCASSSTVGGVNTEAFFGQGTRLTVV.

This clonotype turned up a few times. The V and J genes are TRBV30 and TRBJ2-3, with TRBD2 matching 13 bases. V was clipped by 4 bases and J by 8 bases; unmatched bases: 6. This CDR3 region has 14 residues. The germline CDR1 and CDR2 sequences are GTSNPN and SVGIG (reference sequence). CDR3 protein: CAWTGLAGQGTQYF. CDR3 nucleotides: TGTGCCTGGACGGGACTAGCGGGACAAGGTACGCAGTATTTT.

This sequence joins TRBV6-1 and TRBJ2-3, with 8 bases fitting TRBD2. V was clipped by 10 bases and J by 5 bases; unmatched bases: 8. The CDR3 is 13 residues long. The germline gives CDR1 MNHNS, CDR2 SASEGT. CDR3 sequence: CATRLALQDTQYF. CDR3 in DNA: TGTGCCACCCGACTAGCGCTCCAAGATACGCAGTATTTT.

About this clonotype: It may be a read error: a sequence one base away is much more abundant. The CDR3 spells CASCPMGGEQFF. As DNA, the CDR3 is TGTGCCAGCTGCCCCATGGGTGGCGAGCAGTTCTTC. This chain uses TRBV2 with TRBJ2-1; D gene unclear. Trimming cost V 8 bases and J 10 bases, with 15 bases left between them. This CDR3 has 12 amino acids. The germline CDR1 and CDR2 sequences are SNHLY and FYNNEI.

This clonotype was detected a few times. This may stem from a read error, because a much larger clone lies one nucleotide away. The chain couples TRBV6-1 to TRBJ1-1; 9 nucleotides match TRBD1. CDR1 is MNHNS, CDR2 SASEGT, per germline. The CDR3 runs 16 residues. This chain's CDR3 is CASRSGTGFMNTEASF. The CDR3 nucleotides are TGTGCCAGCAGGTCCGGGACAGGGTTCATGAACACTGAAGCTTCCTTT.

This clonotype was seen at least ten times. For the CDR3, the DNA is TGTGCCAGCAGTTCAGGGTCTGACTATGGCTACACCTTC. Its protein is CASSSGSDYGYTF. The rearrangement uses TRBV12-3 or TRBV12-4 and TRBJ1-2, with a weak D call TRBD1 (5 bases). V dropped 4 bases and J dropped 3 bases, with 9 bases sitting between them. The length of the CDR3 is 13 residues.

The V and J genes are TRBV7-2 and TRBJ2-2; 7 bases align to TRBD1. CDR3 length equals 18 residues. V was pared by 1 base and J by 4 bases, with 12 bases of the junction left unmatched. Germline V gene lookup returns CDR1 SGHTA and CDR2 FQGNSA. The CDR3: CASSLVGGQWKGTGELFF. In DNA, the CDR3 is TGTGCCAGCAGCTTAGTAGGGGGACAGTGGAAGGGCACCGGGGAGCTGTTTTTT.

This clonotype was seen ten or more times. The rearrangement uses TRBV6-1 and TRBJ1-2; no clear D gene. CDR3 length: 14 residues. Trimming stripped 0 bases from V and 4 bases from J, with 9 bases between. Germline V gene data show CDR1 as MNHNS and CDR2 as SASEGT. The CDR3 loop is CASSEARVIYGYTF. In DNA, the CDR3 is TGTGCCAGCAGTGAAGCAAGGGTAATCTATGGCTACACCTTC.

This clonotype was seen only a few times. CDR3 residues: CASTGTGGQPQHF. The CDR3 coding sequence is TGTGCCAGCACAGGGACAGGGGGTCAGCCCCAGCATTTT. The chain combines TRBV7-2 with TRBJ1-5; TRBD1 agrees at 11 bases. CDR1 is SGHTA, CDR2 FQGNSA, per germline. V shed 7 bases, J shed 6 bases, and the junction held 2 bases outside the gene matches. This CDR3 contains 13 residues.

Worth noting for this clonotype: At one end the junction does not follow the germline gene, possibly because of a read error. This chain uses TRBV19 with TRBJ1-1; D perhaps matches TRBD1 (5 bases). The CDR3 loop spans 16 amino acids. Germline V gene lookup returns CDR1 LNHDA and CDR2 SQIVND (reference sequence). The CDR3 bases are TGTGCCAGTAGTACGGACGGAGACAGTCTTTACACTCAAGCTTTCTTT. Residues: CASSTDGDSLYTQAFF.

This clonotype was observed at least ten times. The chain is built from TRBV2 and TRBJ2-5, with 12 bases aligning to TRBD2. The germline gives CDR1 SNHLY, CDR2 FYNNEI. The CDR3 is 14 residues long. The junction had 4 bases not matched to a gene; V was cut back by 8 bases and J by 3 bases. DNA for the CDR3: TGTGCCAGCGGTCGGACTAGCGGGAAAGAGACCCAGTACTTC. Protein product: CASGRTSGKETQYF.

Comments on this clonotype: A clone one base away is much larger, so this may be a read error. This chain uses TRBV6-1 with TRBJ1-5; D remains ambiguous. The CDR3 sequence is 16 residues long. V gave up 1 base and J gave up 5 bases, with 15 bases separating them. Germline CDR1 and CDR2: MNHNS and SASEGT. CDR3 sequence: CASSEVLGIDYQPQHF. CDR3 DNA sequence: TGTGCCAGCAGTGAAGTACTAGGGATAGACTATCAGCCCCAGCATTTT.

There are many counts of this clonotype. The V call is TRBV2, the J call TRBJ1-2, with 10 positions matching TRBD1. The junction had 2 bases not matched to a gene; V was cut back by 1 base and J by 3 bases. Germline V gene lookup returns CDR1 SNHLY and CDR2 FYNNEI. This CDR3 has 15 residues. This CDR3 reads CASSEETGGDYGYTF. The CDR3 nucleotides read TGTGCCAGCAGTGAAGAGACAGGGGGCGACTATGGCTACACCTTC.

This clonotype has only a few counts. The chain is built from TRBV7-3 and TRBJ1-6, with 7 nucleotides matching TRBD1. Germline values: CDR1 SGHTA, CDR2 FQGTGA. CDR3 size: 18 residues. The junction had 11 bases not matched to a gene; V was cut back by 5 bases and J by 1 base. The CDR3 protein is CASSLRQGGFSYNSPLHF. The CDR3 region has the DNA TGTGCCAGCAGCCTGAGACAGGGAGGTTTTTCCTATAATTCACCCCTCCACTTT.

This clonotype occurred many times. The rearrangement joins TRBV3-1 to TRBJ2-7; tentatively, D is TRBD1 (7 bases). V was clipped by 4 bases and J by 2 bases, with 15 bases between them. Germline V gene sequence: CDR1 LGHDT, CDR2 YNNKEL (reference sequence). CDR3 length: 15 residues. For the CDR3, the DNA is TGTGCCAGCAGCCCGCAGGGGGGTAGGGCCTACGAGCAGTACTTC. Its translation is CASSPQGGRAYEQYF.

There are a few counts of this clonotype. This chain uses TRBV7-9 with TRBJ2-3, with 8 bases matching TRBD2. CDR3 length: 16 amino acids. Trimming at V came to 6 bases and at J to 3 bases, leaving 11 bases not matched to a gene. Germline CDR1 and CDR2: SEHNR and FQNEAQ (reference sequence). CDR3 sequence: CASSLLAGIGTDTQYF. The DNA for the CDR3 is TGTGCCAGCAGTCTCTTAGCGGGAATAGGGACAGATACGCAGTATTTT.

This clonotype was observed at least ten times. The CDR3 loop reads CASRTSGSAYEQYF. In DNA form, the CDR3 reads TGTGCCAGCAGGACTAGCGGAAGCGCCTACGAGCAGTACTTC. The rearrangement uses TRBV11-2 and TRBJ2-7; 9 positions match TRBD2. The J segment lost 2 bases and the V segment lost 6 bases, leaving 5 bases of the junction unmatched. The length of the CDR3 is 14 residues. Germline CDR1 SGHAT, CDR2 FQNNGV.

There are many counts of this clonotype. V and J are TRBV2 and TRBJ2-3; perhaps D is TRBD1 or TRBD2 (5 bases each). V lost 10 bases to trimming and J lost 8 bases, with 16 bases between them. Germline V lookup: CDR1 SNHLY, CDR2 FYNNEI. This CDR3 region has 12 residues. Written as DNA, the CDR3 is TGTGCCAACCGGGGCGTCGCCATTACGCAGTATTTT. Amino acids: CANRGVAITQYF.

V gene TRBV14 combines with J gene TRBJ1-2; TRBD1 matches 9 bases. Per the germline V gene, CDR1 is SGHDN and CDR2 is FVKESK. The CDR3 covers 15 residues. V trimming: 0 bases; J trimming: 7 bases; junction bases outside the gene matches: 6. CDR3 in amino acids: CASSQDRTGAAGYTF. Written as DNA, the CDR3 is TGTGCCAGCAGCCAAGATCGGACAGGGGCTGCTGGCTACACCTTC.

This clonotype was observed a handful of times. CDR3 DNA: TGTGCCAGCAGTGCCGACTTCCTAGCCAAAAACATTCAGTACTTC. Amino acid sequence: CASSADFLAKNIQYF. V usage is TRBV6-1 and J usage is TRBJ2-4; D remains unclear. CDR1 is MNHNS, CDR2 SASEGT, per germline. Deletions cut 4 bases from V and 0 bases from J, with 10 bases between. CDR3 length: 15 amino acids.

There are a few counts of this clonotype. DNA for the CDR3: TGTGCCAGTAGTTTGGGACAGCTTGAAGCTTTCTTT. It is translated as CASSLGQLEAFF. The chain combines TRBV19 with TRBJ1-1; TRBD1 aligns across 7 bases. V was pared by 5 bases and J by 7 bases, with 4 bases of the junction left unmatched. This CDR3 comprises 12 residues. The germline CDR1 and CDR2 sequences are LNHDA and SQIVND (reference sequence).

This clonotype came up many times. The V call is TRBV7-9, the J call TRBJ2-3, with D tentatively TRBD2 (6 bases). V was clipped by 4 bases and J by 0 bases, with 17 bases between them. CDR3 length: 17 amino acids. Per the germline V gene, CDR1 is SEHNR and CDR2 is FQNEAQ (reference sequence). The CDR3 reads CASSSPLTGTSTDTQYF. The CDR3 coding sequence is TGTGCCAGCAGCTCCCCCCTCACCGGGACTAGCACAGATACGCAGTATTTT.